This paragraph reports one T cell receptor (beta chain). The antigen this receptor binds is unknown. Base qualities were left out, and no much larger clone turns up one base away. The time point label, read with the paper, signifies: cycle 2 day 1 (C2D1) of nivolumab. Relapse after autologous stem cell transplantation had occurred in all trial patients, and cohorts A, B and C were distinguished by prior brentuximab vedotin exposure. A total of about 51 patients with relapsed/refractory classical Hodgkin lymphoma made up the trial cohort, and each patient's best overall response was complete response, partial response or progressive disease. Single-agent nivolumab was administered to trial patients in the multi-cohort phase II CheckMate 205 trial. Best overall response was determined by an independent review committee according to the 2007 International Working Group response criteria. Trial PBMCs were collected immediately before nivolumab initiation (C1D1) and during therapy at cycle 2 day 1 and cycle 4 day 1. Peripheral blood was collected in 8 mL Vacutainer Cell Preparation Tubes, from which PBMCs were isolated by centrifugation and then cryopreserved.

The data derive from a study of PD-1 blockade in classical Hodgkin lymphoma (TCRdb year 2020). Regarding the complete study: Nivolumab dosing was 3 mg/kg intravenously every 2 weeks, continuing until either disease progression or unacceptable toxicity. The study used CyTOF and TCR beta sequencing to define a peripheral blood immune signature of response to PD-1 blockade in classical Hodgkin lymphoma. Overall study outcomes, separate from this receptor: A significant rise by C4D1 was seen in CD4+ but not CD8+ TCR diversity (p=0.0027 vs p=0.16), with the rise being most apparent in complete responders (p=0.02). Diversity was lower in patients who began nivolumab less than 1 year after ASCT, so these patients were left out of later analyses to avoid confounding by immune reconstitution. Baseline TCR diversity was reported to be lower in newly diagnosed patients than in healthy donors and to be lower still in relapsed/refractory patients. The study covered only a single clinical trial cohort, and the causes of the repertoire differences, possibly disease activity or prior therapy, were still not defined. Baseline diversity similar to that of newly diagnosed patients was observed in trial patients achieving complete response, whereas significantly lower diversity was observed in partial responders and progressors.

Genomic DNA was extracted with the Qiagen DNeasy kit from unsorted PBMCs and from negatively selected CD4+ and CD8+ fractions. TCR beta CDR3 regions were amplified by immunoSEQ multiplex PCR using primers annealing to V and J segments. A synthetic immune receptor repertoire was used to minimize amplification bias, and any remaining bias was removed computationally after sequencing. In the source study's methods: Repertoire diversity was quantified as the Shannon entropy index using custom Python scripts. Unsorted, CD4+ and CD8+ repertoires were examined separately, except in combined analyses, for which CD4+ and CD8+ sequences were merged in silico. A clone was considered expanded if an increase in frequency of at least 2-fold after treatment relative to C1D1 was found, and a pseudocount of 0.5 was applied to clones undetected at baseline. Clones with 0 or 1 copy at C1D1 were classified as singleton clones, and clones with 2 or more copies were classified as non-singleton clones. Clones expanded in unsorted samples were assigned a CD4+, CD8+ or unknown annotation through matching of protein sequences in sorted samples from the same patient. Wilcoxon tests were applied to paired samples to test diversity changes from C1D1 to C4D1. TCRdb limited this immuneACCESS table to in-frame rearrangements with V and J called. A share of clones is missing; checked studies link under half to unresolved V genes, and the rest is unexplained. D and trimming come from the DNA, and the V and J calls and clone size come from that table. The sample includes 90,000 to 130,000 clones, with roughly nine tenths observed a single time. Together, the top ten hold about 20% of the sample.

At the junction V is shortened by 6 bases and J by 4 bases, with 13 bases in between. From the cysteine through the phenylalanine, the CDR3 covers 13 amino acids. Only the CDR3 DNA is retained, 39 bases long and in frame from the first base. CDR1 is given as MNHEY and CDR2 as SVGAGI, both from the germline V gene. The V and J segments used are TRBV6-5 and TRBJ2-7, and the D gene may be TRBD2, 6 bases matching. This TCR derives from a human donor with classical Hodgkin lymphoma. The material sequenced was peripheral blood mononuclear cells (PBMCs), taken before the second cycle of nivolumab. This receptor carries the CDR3 CASRTGAIYEQYF. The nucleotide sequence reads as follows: TGTGCCAGCAGGACGGGAGCGATTTACGAGCAGTACTTC.